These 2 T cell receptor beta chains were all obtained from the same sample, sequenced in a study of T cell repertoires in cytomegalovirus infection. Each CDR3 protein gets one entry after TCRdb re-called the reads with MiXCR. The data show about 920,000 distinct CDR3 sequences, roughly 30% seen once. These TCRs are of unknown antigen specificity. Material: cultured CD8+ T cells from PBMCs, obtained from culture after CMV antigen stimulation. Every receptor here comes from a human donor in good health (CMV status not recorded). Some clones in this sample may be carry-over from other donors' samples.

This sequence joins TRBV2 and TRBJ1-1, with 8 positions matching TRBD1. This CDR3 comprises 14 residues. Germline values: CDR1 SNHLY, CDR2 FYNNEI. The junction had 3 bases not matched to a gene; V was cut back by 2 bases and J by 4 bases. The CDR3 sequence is CASSEYTGGTEAFF. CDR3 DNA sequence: TGTGCCAGCAGTGAATATACAGGGGGCACTGAAGCTTTCTTT.

The CDR3 protein is CASIGDAPYNEQFF. The CDR3 region has the DNA TGTGCCAGCATAGGGGACGCTCCCTACAATGAGCAGTTCTTC. J is TRBJ2-1 and V is TRBV12-3 or TRBV12-4; D is perhaps TRBD1 or TRBD2 (5 bases each). V was cut by 7 bases and J by 2 bases, with 12 bases left in between. CDR3 length equals 14 residues.